These 22 T cell receptor beta chains originate from one sample sequenced in a study of cytomegalovirus exposure and HLA in healthy donors. Measured with immunoSEQ multiplex PCR; TCRdb has only the in-frame clones, and not every one. This sample has more than 300,000 clones, with 70% to 90% found just once. Source material: PBMCs. These TCRs come from a woman aged 18-29 years in good health and CMV-seronegative.

There are a few counts of this clone. The chain has TRBV7-2 and TRBJ1-5; D gene uncertain. Germline CDR1 SGHTA, CDR2 FQGNSA. The V end lost 1 base, the J end lost 9 bases, and 10 bases lay between the germline ends. The CDR3 covers 13 residues. The chain's CDR3 is CASSLGGRGPQHF. DNA for the CDR3: TGTGCCAGCAGCTTAGGAGGCCGGGGGCCCCAGCATTTT.

The chain joins TRBV25-1 to TRBJ2-7, with TRBD2 identical over 12 bases. The germline gives CDR1 MGHDK, CDR2 SYGVNS. V was clipped by 6 bases and J by 2 bases; unmatched bases: 11. The CDR3 runs 17 residues. DNA for the CDR3: TGTGCCAGCAGCCCCTTGGGGGCTAGCGGGAGGGCCTACGAGCAGTACTTC. Translated, it gives CASSPLGASGRAYEQYF.

J is TRBJ2-5 and V is TRBV6-5; TRBD1 matches 9 bases. Per germline, CDR1 MNHEY and CDR2 SVGAGI. The V segment lost 2 bases and the J segment 3 bases; nucleotides outside the gene matches: 4. The length of the CDR3 is 15 residues. The CDR3 sequence is CASSYVGTGKETQYF. The CDR3 nucleotides read TGTGCCAGCAGTTACGTCGGGACAGGGAAAGAGACCCAGTACTTC.

The J gene is TRBJ1-2, the V gene TRBV4-1, with D maybe TRBD1 (6 bases). Germline-derived CDR1 and CDR2 are MGHRA and YSYEKL. Trimming removed 5 bases at V and 6 bases at J, with 13 bases between. The CDR3 loop spans 13 amino acids. CDR3 amino acids: CASSWEQGNGYTF. The CDR3 DNA is TGCGCCAGCAGCTGGGAACAGGGCAATGGCTACACCTTC.

The gene calls are TRBV18 and TRBJ1-2; perhaps TRBD1 as D (6 bases). The CDR3 covers 16 residues. Germline V gene data show CDR1 as KGHSH and CDR2 as LQKENI. Deletions cut 5 bases from V and 5 bases from J, with 21 bases between. CDR3 region: CASSDPVGDTSYGYTF. The DNA of the CDR3 is TGTGCCAGCTCAGACCCGGTGGGGGACACCTCTTATGGCTACACCTTC.

V is TRBV2 and J is TRBJ2-7; 8 bases align to TRBD1. V shed 11 bases and J 0 bases; nucleotides not matched to a gene: 9. This CDR3 is 14 amino acids long. Germline V lookup: CDR1 SNHLY, CDR2 FYNNEI. DNA of the CDR3: TGTGCCGCGGATTACAGGGGGAGCTCCTACGAGCAGTACTTC. This encodes CAADYRGSSYEQYF. The complete variable domain, with remaining parts taken from reference TRBV2 and TRBJ2-7, reads EPEVTQTPSHQVTQMGQEVILRCVPISNHLYFYWYRQILGQKVEFLVSFYNNEISEKSEIFDDQFSVERPDGSNFTLKIRSTKLEDSAMYFCAADYRGSSYEQYFGPGTRLTVT.

The chain recombines TRBV5-1 with TRBJ2-3; TRBD1 agrees at 8 bases. Germline V gene sequence: CDR1 SGHRS, CDR2 YFSETQ. This CDR3 spans 15 amino acids. J was trimmed by 2 bases and V by 0 bases; bases with no gene match: 2. CDR3 sequence reads: CASSLEQGDTDTQYF. The CDR3 region has the DNA TGCGCCAGCAGCTTGGAACAGGGGGACACAGATACGCAGTATTTT.

The chain links TRBV11-3 to TRBJ2-1; the D is unclear. This CDR3 spans 12 amino acids. CDR1 SGHNT and CDR2 YENEEA come from the germline V gene. Trimming took off 4 bases at V and 5 bases at J, with 6 bases between the two ends. CDR3 amino acids: CASSSQDNEQFF. CDR3 DNA sequence: TGTGCCAGCAGCTCGCAGGACAATGAGCAGTTCTTC.

The chain recombines TRBV9 with TRBJ1-4; D not certain. Trimming left V 3 bases short and J 1 base short, with 13 bases between. This CDR3 spans 16 amino acids. CDR1 and CDR2 (germline): SGDLS, YYNGEE. CDR3: CASSDGPGVTNEKLFF. The CDR3 region has the DNA TGTGCCAGCAGCGACGGGCCCGGGGTAACTAATGAAAAACTGTTTTTT.

This chain uses TRBV4-2 with TRBJ2-2; 9 nucleotides match TRBD1. The V segment lost 4 bases and the J segment 6 bases; nucleotides outside the gene matches: 6. The CDR3 spans 15 residues. Germline V gene sequence: CDR1 LGHNA, CDR2 YNFKEQ. CDR3 bases: TGTGCCAGCAGCCCCTCCCGGGACAGGGCCGGGGAGCTGTTTTTT. It specifies CASSPSRDRAGELFF.

The chain recombines TRBV6-1 with TRBJ2-1, with a possible D match to TRBD2 (6 bases). Germline values: CDR1 MNHNS, CDR2 SASEGT. The CDR3 length is 15 residues. Trimming took 3 bases from V and 8 from J, leaving 17 bases between them. The CDR3 DNA is TGTGCCAGCAGTGATTCCCCCCGGGAGTTTGATGAGCAGTTCTTC. It specifies CASSDSPREFDEQFF.

V usage is TRBV4-2 and J usage is TRBJ2-3; 7 nucleotides match TRBD2. Germline V gives CDR1 LGHNA, CDR2 YNFKEQ. V was clipped by 5 bases and J by 0 bases; unmatched bases: 8. The CDR3 length is 16 residues. This CDR3 reads CASSKELAPSTDTQYF. CDR3 nucleotides: TGTGCCAGCAGCAAGGAACTAGCGCCTAGCACAGATACGCAGTATTTT.

The sample holds one count of this clone. The chain joins TRBV9 to TRBJ2-1, with TRBD2 matching 8 bases. The CDR3 spans 22 residues. The ends lost 4 bases at V and 5 bases at J; junction bases unmatched: 29. CDR1 and CDR2 (germline): SGDLS, YYNGEE. CDR3 nucleotide sequence: TGTGCCAGCAGCACCCAAAACCCCCCCGGGACTAGATCCGCCTTGGCTGACAATGAGCAGTTCTTC. Translated: CASSTQNPPGTRSALADNEQFF.

The rearrangement uses TRBV7-2 and TRBJ2-7, with a weak D call TRBD2 (5 bases). The germline gives CDR1 SGHTA, CDR2 FQGNSA. CDR3 size: 13 residues. V lost 7 bases and J 2 bases, leaving 12 bases between the germline ends. CDR3 protein: CASIYGNTYEQYF. CDR3 sequence (DNA): TGTGCCAGCATCTACGGGAATACCTACGAGCAGTACTTC. The variable domain in full, completed from reference TRBV7-2 and TRBJ2-7, reads GAGVSQSPSNKVTEKGKDVELRCDPISGHTALYWYRQSLGQGLEFLIYFQGNSAPDKSGLPSDRFSAERTGGSVSTLTIQRTQQEDSAVYLCASIYGNTYEQYFGPGTRLTVT.

This chain uses TRBV7-2 with TRBJ2-3; 9 bases agree with TRBD1. The germline V gene encodes CDR1 SGHTA and CDR2 FQGNSA. CDR3 size: 16 residues. Trimming took 6 bases from V and 5 from J; bases not matched to a gene: 12. The CDR3 region is CASRLPIGQGRDTQYF. The CDR3 DNA sequence: TGTGCCAGCAGGCTCCCAATCGGACAGGGGAGAGATACGCAGTATTTT.

The rearrangement links TRBV2 to TRBJ2-7, with 8 bases aligning to TRBD2. This CDR3 contains 14 residues. Germline V CDR1 and CDR2: SNHLY, FYNNEI. Trimming at V came to 4 bases and at J to 3 bases, leaving 5 bases not matched to a gene. CDR3 sequence reads: CASSGAGTSYEQYF. The CDR3 bases are TGTGCCAGCAGTGGAGCCGGGACTAGCTACGAGCAGTACTTC.

The chain couples TRBV4-3 to TRBJ2-3; 7 nucleotides line up with TRBD2. In germline, CDR1 is LGHNA, CDR2 YSLEER. V lost 0 bases and J lost 0; bases outside the gene matches: 12. This CDR3 is built from 19 residues. CDR3 coding DNA: TGCGCCAGCAGCCAAGACCCCCCGGGAGGCACGGCTAGCACAGATACGCAGTATTTT. Encoded protein: CASSQDPPGGTASTDTQYF.

The sample holds a few counts of this clone. V is TRBV4-3 and J is TRBJ2-1; 14 bases map to TRBD2. This CDR3 spans 16 amino acids. CDR1 LGHNA and CDR2 YSLEER come from the germline V gene. With V trimmed by 4 bases and J by 6 bases, 5 bases remained unmatched. The CDR3 DNA follows: TGCGCCAGCAGCCCGGGACTAGCGGGAGTCGGCAATGAGCAGTTCTTC. It is translated as CASSPGLAGVGNEQFF.

This rearrangement joins TRBV28 to TRBJ1-2, with TRBD1 matching over 9 bases. CDR1 MDHEN and CDR2 SYDVKM come from the germline V gene. This CDR3 region has 18 residues. Trimming removed 3 bases from V and 5 bases from J; junction bases left unmatched: 16. CDR3 residues: CASSFSSGTGPEGYGYTF. Here the CDR3 DNA reads TGTGCCAGCAGTTTTTCATCCGGGACAGGGCCTGAGGGTTATGGCTACACCTTC.

J is TRBJ1-5 and V is TRBV19; D remains unclear. The germline V gene has CDR1 LNHDA and CDR2 SQIVND (reference sequence). Trimming removed 11 bases at V and 3 bases at J, with 11 bases between. This CDR3 is 12 amino acids long. This chain's CDR3 is CAQTVINQPQHF. CDR3 in DNA: TGTGCCCAAACGGTTATCAATCAGCCCCAGCATTTT.

This clone has only a few counts. The chain uses TRBV5-4 and TRBJ2-3; D is unclear. Trimming removed 1 base from V and 4 bases from J, with 7 bases in between. CDR3 length: 13 residues. Germline lookup yields CDR1 SGHNT and CDR2 YYREEE (reference sequence). The CDR3 reads CASSLSVPDTQYF. As DNA, the CDR3 is TGTGCCAGCAGCTTGAGCGTGCCAGATACGCAGTATTTT.

The chain recombines TRBV19 with TRBJ2-3, with D perhaps matching TRBD2 (5 bases). Germline values: CDR1 LNHDA, CDR2 SQIVND (reference sequence). V was clipped by 6 bases and J by 1 base, with 8 bases between them. The length of the CDR3 is 13 residues. The CDR3 nucleotides read TGTGCCAGTAGCGTGGAGGGCACAGATACGCAGTATTTT. Translating gives CASSVEGTDTQYF.